These 18 T cell receptor beta chains came from one sample sequenced in a study of blood T cell repertoires in COVID-19. Assay: immunoSEQ multiplex PCR; the TCRdb copy retains only in-frame clones and omits some. The sample yields approximately 350,000 clones, about 90% seen once. Sequenced input: peripheral blood. The receptors originated from a woman aged 25-40 years with COVID-19, enrolled during active disease.

The rearrangement links TRBV27 to TRBJ1-2; D ambiguous. Trimming shortened V by 5 bases and J by 8 bases, and 15 bases separated the two germline ends. The CDR3 totals 13 residues. Germline V CDR1 and CDR2: MNHEY, SMNVEV (reference sequence). CDR3 protein: CASSAHDMIGYTF. The CDR3 DNA reads TGTGCCAGCAGTGCCCACGACATGATCGGCTACACCTTC.

J is TRBJ2-1 and V is TRBV6-6; the D is unclear. The CDR3 covers 16 residues. V gave up 4 bases and J gave up 1 base, with 14 bases separating them. Germline V gene sequence: CDR1 MNHNY, CDR2 SVGAGI (reference sequence). CDR3 region: CASSLDKSRSYNEQFF. CDR3 coding DNA: TGTGCCAGCAGTTTAGACAAGTCACGATCCTACAATGAGCAGTTCTTC.

This chain uses TRBV12-3 or TRBV12-4 with TRBJ2-5; no reliable D call. The V end lost 6 bases, the J end lost 4 bases, and 12 bases lay between the germline ends. The CDR3 contains 13 residues. In DNA form, the CDR3 reads TGTGCCAGCAGCCCGAGGCGACGAGAGACCCAGTACTTC. It encodes CASSPRRRETQYF.

The chain has TRBV6-2 or TRBV6-3 and TRBJ1-5; TRBD1 might be the D (5 bases). Trimming removed 5 bases from V and 1 base from J, with 9 bases in between. The CDR3 is 14 residues long. Germline CDR1 and CDR2: MNHEY and SVGEGT. The CDR3 spells CASSLTDSNQPQHF. The CDR3, as DNA: TGTGCCAGCAGTCTGACAGACAGCAATCAGCCCCAGCATTTT.

The CDR3, as DNA: TGCGCCAGCAACATCTTGGGACTAGCGGGGGGGCCGGTAGATACGCAGTATTTT. Translated, it gives CASNILGLAGGPVDTQYF. This chain connects TRBV5-1 to TRBJ2-3; 16 positions agree with TRBD2. This CDR3 region has 18 residues. Germline loops: CDR1 SGHRS, CDR2 YFSETQ. J lost 5 bases, V lost 6 bases, and 12 bases had no gene match.

The chain joins TRBV3-1 (or the pseudogene TRBV3-2) to TRBJ2-1; a possible D gene is TRBD2 (5 bases). Germline V gene lookup returns CDR1 LGHDT and CDR2 YNNKEL (reference sequence). This CDR3 is built from 19 residues. Trimming took off 0 bases at V and 0 bases at J, with 18 bases between the two ends. The chain's CDR3 is CASSQDLGRLTSSYNEQFF. For the CDR3, the DNA is TGTGCCAGCAGCCAAGATCTGGGGAGACTCACTAGCTCCTACAATGAGCAGTTCTTC.

This clone is a singleton in its sample. This same CDR3 is encoded by further DNA sequences in the sample. The chain is built from TRBV2 and TRBJ2-5; D is perhaps TRBD1 (6 bases). V lost 4 bases to trimming and J lost 1 base, with 7 bases between them. Looked up from germline, CDR1 is SNHLY and CDR2 is FYNNEI. CDR3 size: 13 residues. CDR3: CASSVQGQETQYF. CDR3 sequence (DNA): TGTGCCAGCAGTGTACAGGGCCAAGAGACCCAGTACTTC.

This chain links TRBV7-9 with TRBJ1-1, with TRBD1 as a possible D gene (6 bases). Per germline, CDR1 SEHNR and CDR2 FQNEAQ (reference sequence). V gave up 1 base and J gave up 1 base, with 13 bases separating them. The CDR3 spans 16 residues. The CDR3: CASSLGSVGGNTEAFF. The CDR3 DNA reads TGTGCCAGCAGCTTAGGTTCGGTAGGGGGGAACACTGAAGCTTTCTTT.

This clone was recorded once. This chain joins TRBV2 and TRBJ2-1, with D maybe TRBD2 (6 bases). The CDR3 length is 17 residues. Trimming pared 7 bases from V and 7 bases from J, leaving 26 bases between. The V gene's germline CDR1 is SNHLY and CDR2 FYNNEI. CDR3 bases: TGTGCCAGCACCATAGGAACGACGGGACTCTTTGCGAATGAGCAGTTCTTC. This encodes CASTIGTTGLFANEQFF.

The rearrangement uses TRBV7-6 and TRBJ2-3; 16 nucleotides agree with TRBD2. The V gene's germline CDR1 is SGHVS and CDR2 FNYEAQ. Unmatched junction bases numbered 6, after V lost 5 bases and J lost 1 base. The CDR3 has 18 amino acids. Written as DNA, the CDR3 is TGTGCCAGCAGCCCGGGACTAGCGGGGGGGGTCGGCACAGATACGCAGTATTTT. Translating it yields CASSPGLAGGVGTDTQYF.

Of note for this clone: Additional DNA sequences in this sample encode the identical CDR3. The rearrangement links TRBV6-5 to TRBJ1-1; possibly TRBD1 for D (5 bases). Germline assignment: CDR1 MNHEY and CDR2 SVGAGI. V was clipped by 0 bases and J by 2 bases, with 7 bases between them. This CDR3 region has 14 residues. DNA of the CDR3: TGTGCCAGCAGTTACTCAAGGGGAAACACTGAAGCTTTCTTT. Translation gives CASSYSRGNTEAFF.

The chain couples TRBV24-1 to TRBJ2-1, with TRBD1 matching 9 bases. J gave up 8 bases and V 4 bases, and 20 bases lay outside the gene matches. The germline CDR1 and CDR2 sequences are KGHDR and SFDVKD. The CDR3 has 19 amino acids. DNA for the CDR3: TGTGCCACCAGTGACCCCGGACAGGGGCAAAAGGGCCCCCCCGATGAGCAGTTCTTC. Translating it yields CATSDPGQGQKGPPDEQFF.

V and J are TRBV11-2 and TRBJ1-4, with TRBD1 identical over 7 bases. Germline CDR1 is SGHAT and CDR2 is FQNNGV. Trimming removed 5 bases from V and 4 bases from J; junction bases left unmatched: 7. CDR3 length: 15 amino acids. In DNA, the CDR3 is TGTGCCAGCAGCCCCGGACAGGAATTTAATGAAAAACTGTTTTTT. Its translation: CASSPGQEFNEKLFF.

This chain links TRBV19 with TRBJ1-5; D is unclear. V was pared by 5 bases and J by 8 bases, with 16 bases between. The CDR3 is 14 amino acids. From germline, CDR1 is LNHDA and CDR2 SQIVND (reference sequence). The CDR3 region is CASSHGPEGEPQHF. CDR3 DNA: TGTGCCAGTAGTCATGGTCCGGAGGGCGAGCCCCAGCATTTT.

This clone was detected only a few times. The CDR3 here is CASSPQGSNQPQHF. The CDR3 DNA reads TGTGCCAGCAGTCCACAGGGTAGCAATCAGCCCCAGCATTTT. The chain joins TRBV27 to TRBJ1-5, with a weak D call TRBD1 (6 bases). There are 14 residues in the CDR3. V shed 5 bases and J shed 0 bases, with 8 bases lying between them. The V gene's germline CDR1 is MNHEY and CDR2 SMNVEV (reference sequence).

The rearrangement links TRBV5-1 to TRBJ2-3; D possibly corresponds to TRBD2 (6 bases). The CDR3 loop spans 12 amino acids. The V gene lost 1 base and the J gene lost 9 bases, with 9 bases spanning the gap. The germline CDR1 and CDR2 sequences are SGHRS and YFSETQ. For the CDR3, the DNA is TGCGCCAGCAGCTTGATCCGGGAGACGCAGTATTTT. The encoded protein is CASSLIRETQYF.

The chain links TRBV6-6 to TRBJ2-5; D might be TRBD1 (5 bases). This CDR3 region has 14 residues. CDR1 and CDR2 (germline): MNHNY, SVGAGI (reference sequence). The V gene lost 2 bases and the J gene lost 5 bases, with 12 bases spanning the gap. CDR3: CASSYRGQRETQYF. CDR3 DNA sequence: TGTGCCAGCAGTTACAGGGGCCAGAGGGAGACCCAGTACTTC.

V gene TRBV2 combines with J gene TRBJ1-2; TRBD1 agrees at 11 bases. The CDR3 totals 14 residues. V shed 6 bases, J shed 6 bases, and the junction held 6 bases outside the gene matches. The germline V gene encodes CDR1 SNHLY and CDR2 FYNNEI. The chain's CDR3 is CASRPGTGGHGYTF. As DNA, the CDR3 is TGTGCCAGCAGACCCGGGACAGGGGGACATGGCTACACCTTC.